The rows below give T cell receptor beta chains drawn from one sample of a study of yellow fever vaccine responses in identical twins. TCRdb recomputed calls from the RT-PCR reads with MiXCR, one row per CDR3 protein. The table includes some 20,000 distinct CDR3 sequences, less than 75% detected once. Sample: T cells from blood (PBMCs), unsorted or a sorted subset (not recorded which), taken before or after yellow fever vaccination (not recorded which). The receptor source for this set is a woman in her late teens or twenties who received the yellow fever vaccine. Each CDR3 is given with its conserved first and last residue. A D gene is named only where the DNA matches it firmly. Rows give clone size only sometimes, using once, few, many, or a class for an expanded clone.

j_gene | v_gene | abundance | d_gene | CDR3nt | CDR3aa
TRBJ2-1 | TRBV5-1 | - | TRBD2 | TGCGCCAGCAGCTCCTATGACGGGAGGGCCTACAATGAGCAGTTCTTC | CASSSYDGRAYNEQFF
TRBJ2-7 | TRBV5-1 | - | - | TGCGCCAGCAGCTTGGCCACAGGGCCCTACGAGCAGTACTTC | CASSLATGPYEQYF
TRBJ1-1 | TRBV12-3/TRBV12-4 | - | - | TGTGCCAGCCATAGGACATCAATGAACACTGAAGCTTTCTTT | CASHRTSMNTEAFF
TRBJ1-1 | TRBV20-1 | - | - | TGCAGTGCCGCCCAGCTTCAGAACACTGAAGCTTTCTTT | CSAAQLQNTEAFF
TRBJ2-6 | TRBV18 | few | - | TGTGCCAGCTCACCCGGCTCTGGGGCCAACGTCCTGACTTTC | CASSPGSGANVLTF
TRBJ1-3 | TRBV4-1 | - | TRBD1 | TGCGCCACCAGGGGGGTCCGCTCTGGAAACACCATATATTTT | CATRGVRSGNTIYF
TRBJ2-1 | TRBV29-1 | - | - | TGCAGCGTTTCCCAGGGTGGACCCTACAATGAGCAGTTCTTC | CSVSQGGPYNEQFF
TRBJ2-2 | TRBV9 | - | - | TGTGCCAGCAGCGCCATAGGGACCGGGGAGCTGTTTTTT | CASSAIGTGELFF
TRBJ2-1 | TRBV15 | - | TRBD2 | TGTGCCACCAGCACCGGACTAGCGGGGGGGCCCTACAATGAGCAGTTCTTC | CATSTGLAGGPYNEQFF
TRBJ2-7 | TRBV10-3 | - | - | TGTGCCATCAGGACAGCCTCCTACGAGCAGTACTTC | CAIRTASYEQYF
TRBJ2-3 | TRBV10-1 | - | TRBD2 | TGCGCCAGCAGTGAGGGACTAGATAGCACAGATACGCAGTATTTT | CASSEGLDSTDTQYF
TRBJ1-6 | TRBV3-1 | few | - | TGTGCCAGCAGCCCCGCATTAGGAGAATCACCCCTCCACTTT | CASSPALGESPLHF
TRBJ1-1 | TRBV2 | once | TRBD1 | TGTGCCAGCAGGAGTGACAGGGAGAGGACTGAAGTTTTCTTT | CASRSDRERTEVFF
TRBJ1-1 | TRBV18 | - | TRBD1 | TGTGCCAGCTCCCTACAGGGGGCTGAAGCTTTCTTT | CASSLQGAEAFF
TRBJ2-7 | TRBV6-5 | - | TRBD2 | TGTGCCAGCAGTTACACCCTAGCGGGAGGGGCCTACGAGCAGTACTTC | CASSYTLAGGAYEQYF
TRBJ2-3 | TRBV5-1 | - | - | TGCGCCAGCAGCTTGGACGGGGAGCGCACAGATACGCAGTATTTT | CASSLDGERTDTQYF
TRBJ1-3 | TRBV21-1 | - | - | TGTGCCAGCAGCAAACCGGACACTCCGGGAAACACCATATATTTT | CASSKPDTPGNTIYF
TRBJ2-7 | TRBV2 | medium-sized | - | TGTGCCAGCACGCAGGCCGACTCCTACGAGCAGTACTTC | CASTQADSYEQYF
TRBJ2-7 | TRBV7-6 | - | TRBD2 | TGTGCCAGCAGCTTAGTCCCGGGACTAGCGGACCAACGCTCCTACGAGCAGTACTTC | CASSLVPGLADQRSYEQYF
TRBJ2-4 | TRBV4-2 | - | TRBD1 | TGTGCCAGCAGCCAAGATTCGACAGGGGGAAGAAACATTCAGTACTTC | CASSQDSTGGRNIQYF
TRBJ2-3 | TRBV18 | once | TRBD2 | TGTGCCAGCTCTCCGGGACTAGCGTCAGATACGCAGTATTTT | CASSPGLASDTQYF
TRBJ1-1 | TRBV29-1 | - | - | TGCAGCGTGACTAGGGTGAACACTGAAGCTTTCTTT | CSVTRVNTEAFF
TRBJ2-4 | TRBV7-9 | - | - | TGTGCCAGCAGCTTATGGGACCAACACTTCGGGAACATTCAGTACTTC | CASSLWDQHFGNIQYF
TRBJ1-3 | TRBV29-1 | - | - | TGCAGCGTAGGACACTCTGGAAACACCATATATTTT | CSVGHSGNTIYF
TRBJ2-5 | TRBV11-2 | - | - | TGTGCCAGCAGCCCATCCGAAGCTGGCCAAGAGACCCAGTACTTC | CASSPSEAGQETQYF
TRBJ1-6 | TRBV27 | few | TRBD1 | TGTGCCAGCAGCCGATCTACCTCCGGGACAGGGAGTTTATCACCCCTCCACTTT | CASSRSTSGTGSLSPLHF
TRBJ2-3 | TRBV5-6 | few | - | TGTGCCAGCAGCCAAGAACCCAGGGGAGGAGATACGCAGTATTTT | CASSQEPRGGDTQYF